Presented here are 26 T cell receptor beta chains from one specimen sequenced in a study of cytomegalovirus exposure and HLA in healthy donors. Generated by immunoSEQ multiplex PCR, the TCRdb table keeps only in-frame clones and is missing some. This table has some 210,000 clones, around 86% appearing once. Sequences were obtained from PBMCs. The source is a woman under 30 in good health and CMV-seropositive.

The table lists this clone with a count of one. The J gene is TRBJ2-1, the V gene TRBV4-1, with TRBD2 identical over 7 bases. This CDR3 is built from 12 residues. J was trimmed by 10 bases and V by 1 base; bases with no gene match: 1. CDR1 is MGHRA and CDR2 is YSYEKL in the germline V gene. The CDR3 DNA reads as TGCGCCAGCAGCCAAGGCGGGAGAGAGCAGTTCTTC. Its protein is CASSQGGREQFF.

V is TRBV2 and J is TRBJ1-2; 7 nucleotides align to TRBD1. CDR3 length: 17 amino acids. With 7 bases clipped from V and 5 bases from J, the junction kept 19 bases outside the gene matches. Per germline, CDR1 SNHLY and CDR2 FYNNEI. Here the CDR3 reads CASTGPGGLREEYGYTF. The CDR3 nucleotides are TGTGCCAGCACTGGTCCAGGGGGTCTCCGAGAAGAGTATGGCTACACCTTC.

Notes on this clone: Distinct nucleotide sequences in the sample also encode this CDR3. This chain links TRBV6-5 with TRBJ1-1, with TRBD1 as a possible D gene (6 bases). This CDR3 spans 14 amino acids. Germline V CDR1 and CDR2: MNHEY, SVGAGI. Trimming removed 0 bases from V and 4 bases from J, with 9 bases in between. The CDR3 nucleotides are TGTGCCAGCAGTTACTCGGGCAGGGGCACTGAAGCTTTCTTT. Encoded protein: CASSYSGRGTEAFF.

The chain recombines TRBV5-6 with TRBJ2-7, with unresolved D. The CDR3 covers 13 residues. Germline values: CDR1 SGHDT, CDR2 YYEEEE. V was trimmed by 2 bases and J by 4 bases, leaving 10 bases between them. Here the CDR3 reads CASSLGGTYEQYF. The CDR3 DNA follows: TGTGCCAGCAGCTTAGGCGGAACGTACGAGCAGTACTTC. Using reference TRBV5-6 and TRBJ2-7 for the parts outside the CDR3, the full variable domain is DAGVTQSPTHLIKTRGQQVTLRCSPKSGHDTVSWYQQALGQGPQFIFQYYEEEERQRGNFPDRFSGHQFPNYSSELNVNALLLGDSALYLCASSLGGTYEQYFGPGTRLTVT.

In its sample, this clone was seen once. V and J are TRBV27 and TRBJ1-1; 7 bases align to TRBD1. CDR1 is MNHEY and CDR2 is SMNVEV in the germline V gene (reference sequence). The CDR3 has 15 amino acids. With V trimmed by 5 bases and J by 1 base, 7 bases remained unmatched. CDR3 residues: CASSPVGTENTEAFF. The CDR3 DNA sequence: TGTGCCAGCAGTCCCGTTGGGACAGAGAACACTGAAGCTTTCTTT.

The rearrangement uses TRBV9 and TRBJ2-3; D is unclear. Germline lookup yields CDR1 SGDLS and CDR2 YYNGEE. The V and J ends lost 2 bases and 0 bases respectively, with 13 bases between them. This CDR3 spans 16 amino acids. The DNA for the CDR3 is TGTGCCAGCAGCGTCGGGTCCCCGCATAGCACAGATACGCAGTATTTT. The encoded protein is CASSVGSPHSTDTQYF.

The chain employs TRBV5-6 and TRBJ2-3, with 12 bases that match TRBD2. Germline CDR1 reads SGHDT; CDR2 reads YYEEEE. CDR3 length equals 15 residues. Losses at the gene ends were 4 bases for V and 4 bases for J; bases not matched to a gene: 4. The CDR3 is CASSLLAGGADTQYF. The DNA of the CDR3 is TGTGCCAGCAGCCTACTAGCGGGAGGAGCAGATACGCAGTATTTT.

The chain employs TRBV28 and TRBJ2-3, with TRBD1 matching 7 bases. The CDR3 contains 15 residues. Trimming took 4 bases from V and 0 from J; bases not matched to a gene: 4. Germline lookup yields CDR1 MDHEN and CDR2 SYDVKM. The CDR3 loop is CASSSTGSSTDTQYF. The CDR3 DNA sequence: TGTGCCAGCAGTTCGACAGGGAGTAGCACAGATACGCAGTATTTT.

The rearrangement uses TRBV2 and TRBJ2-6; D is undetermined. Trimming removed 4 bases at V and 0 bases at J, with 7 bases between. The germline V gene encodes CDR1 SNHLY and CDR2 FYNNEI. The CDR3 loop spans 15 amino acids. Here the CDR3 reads CASSGPGSGANVLTF. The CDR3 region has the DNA TGTGCCAGCAGTGGCCCAGGCTCTGGGGCCAACGTCCTGACTTTC.

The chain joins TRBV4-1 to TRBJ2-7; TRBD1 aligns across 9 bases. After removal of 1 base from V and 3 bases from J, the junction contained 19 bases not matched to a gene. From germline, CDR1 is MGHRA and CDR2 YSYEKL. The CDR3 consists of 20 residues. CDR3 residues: CASSQGHWDREERWNYEQYF. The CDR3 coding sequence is TGCGCCAGCAGCCAAGGTCATTGGGACAGGGAGGAAAGATGGAACTACGAGCAGTACTTC.

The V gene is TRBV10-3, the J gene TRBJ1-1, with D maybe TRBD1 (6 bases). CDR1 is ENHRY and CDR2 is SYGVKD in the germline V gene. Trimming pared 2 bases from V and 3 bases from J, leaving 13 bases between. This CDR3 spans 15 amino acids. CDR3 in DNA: TGTGCCATCAGTGAGAGGGGGTTTGAGGACACTGAAGCTTTCTTT. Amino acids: CAISERGFEDTEAFF.

CDR3 nucleotides: TGTGCCAGCAGTGAGCGAACAGGGGGGTTGAGGACTGAAGCTTTCTTT. Translating it yields CASSERTGGLRTEAFF. This chain connects TRBV6-1 to TRBJ1-1, with TRBD1 matching 8 bases. This CDR3 region has 16 residues. Trimming cost V 3 bases and J 5 bases; bases outside gene matches: 11. From germline, CDR1 is MNHNS and CDR2 SASEGT.

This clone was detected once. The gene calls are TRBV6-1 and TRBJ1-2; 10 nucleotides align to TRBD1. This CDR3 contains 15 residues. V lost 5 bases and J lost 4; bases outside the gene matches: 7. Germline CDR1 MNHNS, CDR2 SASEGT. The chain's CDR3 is CASSPGTGDLYGYTF. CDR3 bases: TGTGCCAGCAGTCCAGGGACAGGGGATCTCTATGGCTACACCTTC.

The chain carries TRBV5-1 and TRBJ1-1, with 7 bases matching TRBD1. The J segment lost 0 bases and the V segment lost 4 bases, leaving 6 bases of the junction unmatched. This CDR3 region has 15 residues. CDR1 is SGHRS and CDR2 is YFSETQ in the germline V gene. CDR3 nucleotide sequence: TGCGCCAGCAGCGTTGCCGGGACAGTGAACACTGAAGCTTTCTTT. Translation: CASSVAGTVNTEAFF.

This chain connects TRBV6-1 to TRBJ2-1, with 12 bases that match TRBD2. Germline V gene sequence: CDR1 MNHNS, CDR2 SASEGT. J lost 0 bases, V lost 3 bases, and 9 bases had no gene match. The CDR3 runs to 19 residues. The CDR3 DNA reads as TGTGCCAGCAGTGATTTTAGACTAGCGGGGGCTAGCTCCTACAATGAGCAGTTCTTC. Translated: CASSDFRLAGASSYNEQFF.

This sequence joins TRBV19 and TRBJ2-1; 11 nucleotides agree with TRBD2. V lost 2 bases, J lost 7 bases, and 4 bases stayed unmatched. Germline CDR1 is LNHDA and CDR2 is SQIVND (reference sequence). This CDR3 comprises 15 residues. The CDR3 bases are TGTGCCAGTAGTATAATAGCGGGAGGGAGGAATGAGCAGTTCTTC. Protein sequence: CASSIIAGGRNEQFF.

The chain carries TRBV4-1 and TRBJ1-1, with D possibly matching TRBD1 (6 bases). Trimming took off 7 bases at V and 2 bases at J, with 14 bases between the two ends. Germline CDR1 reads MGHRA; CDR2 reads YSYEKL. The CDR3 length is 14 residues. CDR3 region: CASNEDRQNTEAFF. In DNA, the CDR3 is TGCGCCAGCAATGAGGACAGACAAAACACTGAAGCTTTCTTT.

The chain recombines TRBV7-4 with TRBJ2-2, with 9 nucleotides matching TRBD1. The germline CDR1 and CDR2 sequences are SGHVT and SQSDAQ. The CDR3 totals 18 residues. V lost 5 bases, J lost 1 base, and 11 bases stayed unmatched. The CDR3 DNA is TGTGCCAGCAGCATCCGGGACAGGGATATGATGAACACCGGGGAGCTGTTTTTT. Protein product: CASSIRDRDMMNTGELFF.

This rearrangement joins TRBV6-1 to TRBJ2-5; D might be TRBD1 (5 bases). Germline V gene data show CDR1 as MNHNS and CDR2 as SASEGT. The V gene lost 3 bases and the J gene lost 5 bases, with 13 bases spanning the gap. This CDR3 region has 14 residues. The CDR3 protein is CASSDRDARETQYF. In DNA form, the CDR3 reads TGTGCCAGCAGTGACAGGGATGCGCGGGAGACCCAGTACTTC.

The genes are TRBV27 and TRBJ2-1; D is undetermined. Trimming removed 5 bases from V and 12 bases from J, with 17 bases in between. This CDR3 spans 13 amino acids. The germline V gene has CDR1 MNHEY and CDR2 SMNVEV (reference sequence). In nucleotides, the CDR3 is TGTGCCAGCAGTCCGCCAAGTTTGTACGGGCAGTTCTTC. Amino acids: CASSPPSLYGQFF.

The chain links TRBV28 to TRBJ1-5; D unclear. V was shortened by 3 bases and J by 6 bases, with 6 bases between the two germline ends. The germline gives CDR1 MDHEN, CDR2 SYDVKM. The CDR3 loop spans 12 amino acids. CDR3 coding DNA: TGTGCCAGCAGTTTGTTCGGTCAGCCCCAGCATTTT. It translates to CASSLFGQPQHF.

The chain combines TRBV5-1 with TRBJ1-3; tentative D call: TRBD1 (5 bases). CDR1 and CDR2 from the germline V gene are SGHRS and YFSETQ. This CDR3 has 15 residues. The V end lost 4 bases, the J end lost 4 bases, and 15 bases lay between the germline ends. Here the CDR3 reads CASSTWDSRGNTIYF. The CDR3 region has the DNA TGCGCCAGCAGCACCTGGGACTCCCGGGGAAACACCATATATTTT.

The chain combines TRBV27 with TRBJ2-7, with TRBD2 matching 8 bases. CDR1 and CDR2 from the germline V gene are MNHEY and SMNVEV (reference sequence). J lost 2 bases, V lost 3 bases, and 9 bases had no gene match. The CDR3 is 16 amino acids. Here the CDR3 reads CASSFNGRARAYEQYF. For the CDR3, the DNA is TGTGCCAGCAGTTTCAACGGGAGGGCCAGGGCCTACGAGCAGTACTTC.

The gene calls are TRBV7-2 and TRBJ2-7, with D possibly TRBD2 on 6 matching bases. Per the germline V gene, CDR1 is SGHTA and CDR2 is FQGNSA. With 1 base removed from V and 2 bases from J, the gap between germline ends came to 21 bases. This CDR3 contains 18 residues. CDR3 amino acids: CASSLVGLGTGLTYEQYF. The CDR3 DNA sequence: TGTGCCAGCAGCTTAGTCGGTTTGGGGACGGGACTTACCTACGAGCAGTACTTC. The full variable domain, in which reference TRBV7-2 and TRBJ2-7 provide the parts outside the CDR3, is GAGVSQSPSNKVTEKGKDVELRCDPISGHTALYWYRQSLGQGLEFLIYFQGNSAPDKSGLPSDRFSAERTGGSVSTLTIQRTQQEDSAVYLCASSLVGLGTGLTYEQYFGPGTRLTVT.

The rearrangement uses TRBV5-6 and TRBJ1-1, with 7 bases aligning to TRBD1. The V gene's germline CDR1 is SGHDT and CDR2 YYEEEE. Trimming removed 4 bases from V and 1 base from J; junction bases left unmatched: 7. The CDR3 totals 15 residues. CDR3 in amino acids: CASSTYDRENTEAFF. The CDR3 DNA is TGTGCCAGCAGCACCTACGACAGGGAGAACACTGAAGCTTTCTTT.

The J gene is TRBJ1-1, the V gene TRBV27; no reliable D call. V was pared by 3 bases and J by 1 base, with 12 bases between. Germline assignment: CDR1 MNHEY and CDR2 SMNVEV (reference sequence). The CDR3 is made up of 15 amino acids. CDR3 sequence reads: CASSFSLPGNTEAFF. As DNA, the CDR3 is TGTGCCAGCAGTTTCTCTCTACCGGGGAACACTGAAGCTTTCTTT.